The present TCR beta chain was sequenced within a study of T cell responses to AZD1222 COVID-19 vaccine. General study results and limits: Targeting of unmutated variant regions was reportedly seen in nearly half of spike-specific TCRs. Dominant at 160-218 and 743-854, vaccine-associated CD4 TCRs also spanned spike. Spike-specific TCR breadth and depth grew following two AZD1222 doses. It should be noted that donors were predominantly white British and more often female, and clonal diversity was possibly underestimated.

The germline V gene encodes CDR1 MGHRA and CDR2 YSYEKL. V trimming: 0 bases; J trimming: 10 bases; junction bases outside the gene matches: 6. The length of the CDR3 is 15 residues. This clone was detected once. Antigen unknown. Assay used: immunoSEQ multiplex PCR; TCRdb lists only in-frame clones, some missing. The sample lists about 210,000 clones, approximately 92% occurring once. The sequence came from an adult in good health. This specimen consisted of peripheral blood, obtained on day 0 of AZD1222 vaccination. This sequence joins TRBV4-1 and TRBJ1-4, with 9 positions matching TRBD1. CDR3 sequence (DNA): TGCGCCAGCAGCCAAGATGAGACAGGGGGTGGAAAACTGTTTTTT. Translated, it gives CASSQDETGGGKLFF.